A selection of T cell receptor beta chains follows, all from one sample in a study of T-cell reconstitution after alpha-beta-depleted transplantation in children. MiXCR, applied by TCRdb to the PCR reads, yields one record per CDR3 protein. The sample consists of fewer than 200,000 distinct CDR3 sequences, about 6.4% of them appearing once. Sequenced material: PBMCs from the stem cell graft donor, taken from the stem cell graft. These receptors originate from a human donor who donated a stem cell graft to a child with Wiskott-Aldrich syndrome. Each CDR3 is given with its conserved first and last residue. Fields, in order: clone size, D gene, CDR3 length, V gene, J gene, CDR3 DNA, CDR3 protein. The D gene is left open where the match is weak. Where a row states a size, it is once, few, many or the class of an expanded clone; other rows omit it.

many	.	13	TRBV20-1	TRBJ1-2	TGCAGTGCTAGGGAAACCAGGAACTATGGCTACACCTTC	CSARETRNYGYTF
many	TRBD1	13	TRBV6-1	TRBJ2-4	TGTGCCAGCATGCCAGGGGGCAAAAACATTCAGTACTTC	CASMPGGKNIQYF
many	TRBD1	13	TRBV12-3/TRBV12-4	TRBJ2-7	TGTGCCAGTGGGACAGGGCGAACCTACGAGCAGTACTTC	CASGTGRTYEQYF
few	.	13	TRBV4-1	TRBJ2-1	TGCGCCAGCAGCAGTACGGAGGAAAATGAGCAGTTCTTC	CASSSTEENEQFF
many	TRBD2	17	TRBV29-1	TRBJ2-3	TGCAGCGTTGAAAACCCCGGGACTAGCGAGAGCACAGATACGCAGTATTTT	CSVENPGTSESTDTQYF
many	.	12	TRBV29-1	TRBJ1-1	TGCAGCGTTGAGTCTATTACCAGTGAAGCTTTCTTT	CSVESITSEAFF
many	.	14	TRBV3-1	TRBJ1-1	TGTGCCAGCAGCCAACGAGAACTAGCCACTGAAGCTTTCTTT	CASSQRELATEAFF
few	.	14	TRBV7-2	TRBJ2-1	TGTGCCAGCAGACTCCCAGGGTTTCACAATGAGCAGTTCTTC	CASRLPGFHNEQFF
.	.	11	TRBV6-2/TRBV6-3	TRBJ1-1	TGTGCCAGCAATTTTGGGCTCACAGCTTTCTTT	CASNFGLTAFF
many	TRBD1	14	TRBV29-1	TRBJ2-1	TGCAGCGCCGATGAGGGGGCCGGGGTTGGGTCCGGGTTCTTC	CSADEGAGVGSGFF
many	.	16	TRBV20-1	TRBJ2-3	TGCAGTGCTAGAGATGGGCAGGAGTCTAGCACAGATACGCAGTATTTT	CSARDGQESSTDTQYF
many	TRBD2	15	TRBV5-1	TRBJ2-1	TGCGCCAGTAAAAGACTAGCGGGACATATGGATGAGCAGTTCTTC	CASKRLAGHMDEQFF
many	.	13	TRBV4-3	TRBJ2-5	TGCGCCAGCAGCCCCGTCAGAGGAGAGACCCAGTACTTC	CASSPVRGETQYF
.	TRBD2	12	TRBV7-8	TRBJ2-1	TGTGCCAGCATGTCTAGCGGCAATGAGCAGTTCTTC	CASMSSGNEQFF
many	.	13	TRBV20-1	TRBJ2-4	TGCAGCCGTCTGGAGGGGCGGAAAAACATTCAGTACTTC	CSRLEGRKNIQYF
many	TRBD1	16	TRBV29-1	TRBJ2-3	TGCAGTGCAACTACGGACAGGACATCCATCACAGATACGCAGTATTTT	CSATTDRTSITDTQYF
.	.	19	TRBV12-3/TRBV12-4	TRBJ1-2	TGTGCCAGCGGGTTGGTGAGTGCTACCGGGGCGGAAAAAGACTATGGCTACACCTTC	CASGLVSATGAEKDYGYTF
.	.	11	TRBV30	TRBJ1-2	TGTGCCTGGAGTTCGAACTATGGCTACACCTTC	CAWSSNYGYTF
many	.	16	TRBV6-1	TRBJ1-3	TGTGCCACCCTCCGGGGCCCCCGAGGGGCTGGAAACACCATATATTTT	CATLRGPRGAGNTIYF
.	TRBD1	14	TRBV20-1	TRBJ1-3	TGCAGTGCTCTCGACAGGGCTCCTGGAAACACCATATATTTT	CSALDRAPGNTIYF
many	TRBD1	15	TRBV5-1	TRBJ2-1	TGCGCCAGCAGCTTAACGGGACAGGGGTACAATGAGCAGTTCTTC	CASSLTGQGYNEQFF
many	.	14	TRBV10-3	TRBJ1-1	TGTGCCATCAGTGAGTCGGGGACGATCACTGAAGCTTTCTTT	CAISESGTITEAFF
.	.	13	TRBV2	TRBJ1-2	TGTGCCAGCAGTGAATTGTTTAACTATGGCTACATCTTC	CASSELFNYGYIF
.	TRBD2	16	TRBV29-1	TRBJ2-1	TGCAGCGTTCTTTTTAGCGGGCGGGGGGGGTACAATGAGCAGTTCTTC	CSVLFSGRGGYNEQFF
many	.	14	TRBV28	TRBJ2-7	TGTGCCACCAATCTCGGGGGTTTCCGTCGCGAGCAGTACTTC	CATNLGGFRREQYF
.	.	15	TRBV7-9	TRBJ2-2	TGTGCCAGCAGCTTGGGGGGGCCTGGCACCGGGGAGCTGTTTTTT	CASSLGGPGTGELFF
many	.	12	TRBV5-1	TRBJ2-7	TGCGCCAGCAGCATCACAGGGAACGAGCAGTACTTC	CASSITGNEQYF
many	.	12	TRBV5-1	TRBJ1-6	TGCGCCAGCAGCTTGGAGAATTCACCCCTCCACTTT	CASSLENSPLHF
.	.	14	TRBV30	TRBJ1-2	TGTGCCTGGAGTTTCGGGGGGCAAGGGAATGGCTACACCTTC	CAWSFGGQGNGYTF
many	.	14	TRBV7-2	TRBJ2-2	TGTGCCAGCAGACAGACGGTGAACACCGGGGAGCTGTTTTTT	CASRQTVNTGELFF
.	TRBD1	13	TRBV10-1	TRBJ1-1	TGCGCCAGCAGTGACCCCGACAGGGCTACTGCTTTCTTT	CASSDPDRATAFF
many	.	13	TRBV7-2	TRBJ1-1	TGTGCCAGCAGCTTATGGGCAAACACTGAAGCTTTCTTT	CASSLWANTEAFF
.	TRBD1	14	TRBV5-1	TRBJ1-2	TGCGCCAGCAGCTCGGGACAGGGGGACTATGGCTACACCTTC	CASSSGQGDYGYTF
many	TRBD1	17	TRBV28	TRBJ2-2	TGTGCCAGCAGTTTCCTCCGGACAGGGTGGAACACCGGGGAGCTGTTTTTT	CASSFLRTGWNTGELFF
many	TRBD2	18	TRBV2	TRBJ2-3	TGTGCCAGCAGAGAAGGTGGAACTAGCGGGGCACGACTGAATACGCAGTATTTT	CASREGGTSGARLNTQYF
many	TRBD2	19	TRBV4-2	TRBJ2-5	TGTGCCAGCAGCCAAGATGGTAGGGCGGGAGGCTCCGAGCAAGAGACCCAGTACTTC	CASSQDGRAGGSEQETQYF
many	.	13	TRBV5-1	TRBJ2-5	TGCGCCAGCAGCTCGGGTGAGCAAGAGACCCAGTACTTC	CASSSGEQETQYF
few	TRBD1	13	TRBV29-1	TRBJ2-7	TGCAGCGGGAAGGACAGGGGATCCCTCGAGCAGTACTTC	CSGKDRGSLEQYF
many	TRBD1	14	TRBV15	TRBJ2-7	TGTGCCACCAGCGTGGACAGGGGAAGCTACGAGCAGTACTTC	CATSVDRGSYEQYF
many	TRBD2	16	TRBV12-3/TRBV12-4	TRBJ2-3	TGTGCCAGCAGTTTACGGGGCGGGGGGGCCGAAGATACGCAGTATTTT	CASSLRGGGAEDTQYF
many	.	15	TRBV6-4	TRBJ2-3	TGTGCCAGCAGTGCCGAACAGGGTAGCACAGATACGCAGTATTTT	CASSAEQGSTDTQYF
.	.	13	TRBV24-1	TRBJ2-2	TGTGCCACCAGTGACCTTGACAGGGGGGAGCTGTTTTTT	CATSDLDRGELFF
few	TRBD1	16	TRBV12-3/TRBV12-4	TRBJ1-2	TGTGCCAGCAGTTCCGGACAGGGGGGGCCTCTAAATGGCTACACCTTC	CASSSGQGGPLNGYTF
many	.	13	TRBV7-2	TRBJ2-3	TGTGCCAGCAGCTCCGGCCGCACAGATACGCAGTATTTT	CASSSGRTDTQYF
many	TRBD1	13	TRBV12-3/TRBV12-4	TRBJ1-1	TGTGCCAGCAGTCTTACAGGGGTGACTGAAGCTTTCTTT	CASSLTGVTEAFF
few	TRBD2	13	TRBV20-1	TRBJ2-7	TGCAGTGCGGGTCGGGGGGGCCTATACGAGCAGTACTTC	CSAGRGGLYEQYF
many	.	15	TRBV27	TRBJ2-5	TGTGCCAGCAGCCCAAACTGGGTGTTACAAGAGACCCAGTACTTC	CASSPNWVLQETQYF
many	.	14	TRBV7-6	TRBJ2-2	TGTGCCAGCAGCTTTGTGGGAAACACCGGGGAGCTGTTTTTT	CASSFVGNTGELFF
many	TRBD2	15	TRBV7-2	TRBJ2-5	TGTGCCAGCAGCTGGGGGGGATCGGGGCAAGAGACCCAGTACTTC	CASSWGGSGQETQYF
many	TRBD2	15	TRBV10-2	TRBJ2-2	TGCGCCAGCAGTGAGAGAATTCGGGAGGGCGGGGAGCTGTTTTTT	CASSERIREGGELFF